This entry describes one TCR beta chain. As yet, its antigen is unknown. Trimming took 4 bases from V and 4 from J, leaving 21 bases between them. The CDR3 is 16 residues long. The V gene's germline CDR1 is SQVTM and CDR2 ANQGSEA. TCRdb called the RT-PCR reads again in MiXCR, with one record for every CDR3 protein. This sample has roughly 570,000 distinct CDR3 sequences, with approximately 15% found just once. The source of the sample is a study of response to subunit inactivated influenza vaccine. Findings of the study overall: A suggestion made by the authors is that each seasonal influenza vaccination recruits few new T cells.

Source: PBMCs from blood, taken 11 to 12 days after vaccination. The sequence derives from a man aged 50-59 years who received an inactivated influenza vaccine. The chain employs TRBV29-1 and TRBJ2-3; tentatively, D is TRBD2 (7 bases). Here the CDR3 DNA reads TGCAGCGTTGCCGGGGGCGGGAGTGGCCCGGCAGATACGCAGTATTTT. It codes for CSVAGGGSGPADTQYF.